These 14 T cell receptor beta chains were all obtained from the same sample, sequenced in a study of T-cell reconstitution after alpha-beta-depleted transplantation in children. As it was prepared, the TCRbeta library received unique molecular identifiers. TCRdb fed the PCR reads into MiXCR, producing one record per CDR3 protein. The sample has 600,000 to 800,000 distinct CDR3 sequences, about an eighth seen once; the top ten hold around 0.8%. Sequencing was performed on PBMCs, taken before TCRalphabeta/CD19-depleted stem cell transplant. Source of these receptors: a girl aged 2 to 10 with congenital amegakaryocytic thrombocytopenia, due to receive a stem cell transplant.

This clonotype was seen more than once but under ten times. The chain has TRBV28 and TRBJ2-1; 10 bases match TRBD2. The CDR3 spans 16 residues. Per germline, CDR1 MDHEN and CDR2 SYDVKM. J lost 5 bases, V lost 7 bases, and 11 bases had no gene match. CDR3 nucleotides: TGTGCCAGCATCGAAGAGACTAGCGGGCCCCACAATGAGCAGTTCTTC. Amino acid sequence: CASIEETSGPHNEQFF.

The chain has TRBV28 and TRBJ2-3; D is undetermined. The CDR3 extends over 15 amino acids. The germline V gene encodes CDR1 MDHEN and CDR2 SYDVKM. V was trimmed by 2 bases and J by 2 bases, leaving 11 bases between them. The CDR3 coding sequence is TGTGCCAGCAGTTTAGGAACAGTAGACACAGATACGCAGTATTTT. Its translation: CASSLGTVDTDTQYF.

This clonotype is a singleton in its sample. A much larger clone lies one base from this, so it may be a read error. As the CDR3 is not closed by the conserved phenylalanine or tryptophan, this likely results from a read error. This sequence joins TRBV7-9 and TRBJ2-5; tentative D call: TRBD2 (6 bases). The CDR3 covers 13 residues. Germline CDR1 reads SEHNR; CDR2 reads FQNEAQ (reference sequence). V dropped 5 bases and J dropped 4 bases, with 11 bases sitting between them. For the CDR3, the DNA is TGTGCCAGCAGCCAGGGAGGAACAGAGACCCAGTACTTG. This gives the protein CASSQGGTETQYL.

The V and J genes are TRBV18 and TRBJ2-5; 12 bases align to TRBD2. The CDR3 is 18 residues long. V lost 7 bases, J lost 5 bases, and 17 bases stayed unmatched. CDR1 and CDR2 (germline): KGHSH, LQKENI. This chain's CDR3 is CASYPSTSGSVFLETQYF. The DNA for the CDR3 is TGTGCCAGCTACCCATCGACTAGCGGGAGTGTGTTTTTGGAGACCCAGTACTTC.

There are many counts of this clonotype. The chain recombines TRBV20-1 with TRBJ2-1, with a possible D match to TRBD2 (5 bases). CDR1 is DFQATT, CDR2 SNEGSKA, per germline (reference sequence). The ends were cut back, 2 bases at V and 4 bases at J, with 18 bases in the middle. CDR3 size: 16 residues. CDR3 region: CSARTPGVSLYNEQFF. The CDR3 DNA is TGCAGTGCTAGAACTCCCGGGGTTTCGTTATACAATGAGCAGTTCTTC.

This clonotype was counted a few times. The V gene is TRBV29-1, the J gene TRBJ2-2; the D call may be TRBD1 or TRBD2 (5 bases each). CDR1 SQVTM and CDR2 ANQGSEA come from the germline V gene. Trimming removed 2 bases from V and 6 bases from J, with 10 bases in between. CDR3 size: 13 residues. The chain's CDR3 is CSVEFRGAGELFF. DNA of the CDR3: TGCAGCGTTGAATTTCGGGGCGCCGGGGAGCTGTTTTTT.

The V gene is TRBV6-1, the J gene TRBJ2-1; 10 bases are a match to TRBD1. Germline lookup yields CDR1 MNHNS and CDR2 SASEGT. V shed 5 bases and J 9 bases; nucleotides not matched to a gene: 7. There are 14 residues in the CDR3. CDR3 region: CASSRDRGGREQFF. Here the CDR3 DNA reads TGTGCCAGCAGTAGGGACAGGGGAGGTCGTGAGCAGTTCTTC.

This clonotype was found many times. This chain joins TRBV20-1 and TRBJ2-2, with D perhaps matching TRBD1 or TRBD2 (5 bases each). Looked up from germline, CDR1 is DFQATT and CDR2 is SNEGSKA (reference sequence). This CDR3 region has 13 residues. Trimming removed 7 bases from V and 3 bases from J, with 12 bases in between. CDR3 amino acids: CSGGPGHTGELFF. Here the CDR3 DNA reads TGCAGTGGTGGCCCGGGGCACACCGGGGAGCTGTTTTTT.

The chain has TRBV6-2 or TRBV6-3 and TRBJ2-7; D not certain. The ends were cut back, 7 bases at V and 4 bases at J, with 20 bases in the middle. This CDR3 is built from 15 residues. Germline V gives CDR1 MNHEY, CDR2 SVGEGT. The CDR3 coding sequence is TGTGCCAGCACGATGGGTTTTGGGGAACGGTACGAGCAGTACTTC. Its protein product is CASTMGFGERYEQYF.

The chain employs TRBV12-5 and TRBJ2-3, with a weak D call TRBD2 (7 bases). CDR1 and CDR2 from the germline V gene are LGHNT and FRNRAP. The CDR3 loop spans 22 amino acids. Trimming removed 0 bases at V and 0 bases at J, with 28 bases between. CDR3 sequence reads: CASGLVRRGGLLPSASTDTQYF. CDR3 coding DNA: TGTGCTAGTGGTTTGGTACGGCGAGGGGGACTACTCCCATCTGCTAGCACAGATACGCAGTATTTT.

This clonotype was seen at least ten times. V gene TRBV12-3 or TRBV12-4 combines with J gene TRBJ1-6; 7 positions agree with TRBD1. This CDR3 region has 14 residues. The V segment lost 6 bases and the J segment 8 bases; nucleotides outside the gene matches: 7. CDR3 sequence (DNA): TGTGCCAGCAGGTCAGGGCAGGGGGATTCACCCCTCCACTTT. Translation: CASRSGQGDSPLHF.

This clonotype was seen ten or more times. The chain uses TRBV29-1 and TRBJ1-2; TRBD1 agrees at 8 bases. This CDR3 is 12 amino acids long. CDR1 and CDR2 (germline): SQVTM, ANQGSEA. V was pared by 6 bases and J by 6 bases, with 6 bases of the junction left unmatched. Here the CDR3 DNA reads TGCAGCGTCGCCGACAGGGGAGATGGCTACACCTTC. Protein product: CSVADRGDGYTF.

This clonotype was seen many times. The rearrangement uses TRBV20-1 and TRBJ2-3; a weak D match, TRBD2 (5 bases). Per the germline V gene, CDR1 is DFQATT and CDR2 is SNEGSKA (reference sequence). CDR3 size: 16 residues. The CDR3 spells CSAPMMTTRNPDTQYF. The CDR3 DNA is TGCAGCGCGCCCATGATGACTACCAGAAACCCAGATACGCAGTATTTT.

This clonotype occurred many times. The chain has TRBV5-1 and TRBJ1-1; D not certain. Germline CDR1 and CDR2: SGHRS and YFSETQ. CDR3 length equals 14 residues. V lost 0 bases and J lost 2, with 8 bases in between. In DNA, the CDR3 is TGCGCCAGCAGCTTGGAGGTGATAAACACTGAAGCTTTCTTT. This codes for CASSLEVINTEAFF.